This T cell receptor (beta chain) was captured in a study of T cells in Graves' hyperthyroidism and ophthalmopathy. This clonotype was counted ten times or more. Authors of the study amplified TCR beta CDR3 regions from RNA transcripts. During a first-round RT-PCR of the TCR CDR3, the HTBI primer set was used. One entry per CDR3 protein, called by TCRdb with MiXCR from the multiplex PCR reads. The sample carries 350,000 to 400,000 distinct CDR3 sequences, about a fifth recorded once. The CDR3 consists of 14 residues. Losses at the gene ends were 5 bases for V and 4 bases for J; bases not matched to a gene: 8. Germline V gives CDR1 SGHRS, CDR2 YFSETQ.

The sequence was obtained from a man in his late teens or twenties with Graves' ophthalmopathy. The rearrangement links TRBV5-1 to TRBJ1-1; TRBD1 aligns across 7 bases. Sequenced input: blood. The DNA for the CDR3 is TGCGCCAGCAGTTTTGCGGAGGGGGCCACTGAAGCTTTCTTT. This sequence encodes CASSFAEGATEAFF.